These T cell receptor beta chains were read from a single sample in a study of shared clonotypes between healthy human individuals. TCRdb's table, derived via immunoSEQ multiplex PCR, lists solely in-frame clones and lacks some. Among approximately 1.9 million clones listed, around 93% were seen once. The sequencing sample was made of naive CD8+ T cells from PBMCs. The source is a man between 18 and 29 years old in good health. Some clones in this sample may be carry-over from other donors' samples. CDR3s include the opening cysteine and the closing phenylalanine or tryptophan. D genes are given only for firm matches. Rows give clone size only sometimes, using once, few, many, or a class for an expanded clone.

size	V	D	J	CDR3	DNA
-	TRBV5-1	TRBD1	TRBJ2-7	CASSLPRDRDLYEQYF	TGCGCCAGCAGCTTGCCCCGGGACAGGGATCTTTACGAGCAGTACTTC
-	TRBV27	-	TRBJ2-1	CASSLPGMYNEQFF	TGTGCCAGCAGTTTACCAGGGATGTACAATGAGCAGTTCTTC
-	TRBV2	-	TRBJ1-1	CASSDAGITEAFF	TGTGCCAGCAGTGACGCCGGCATCACTGAAGCTTTCTTT
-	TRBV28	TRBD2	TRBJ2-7	CASSPVLAAYEQYF	TGTGCCAGCAGCCCTGTACTAGCGGCCTACGAGCAGTACTTC
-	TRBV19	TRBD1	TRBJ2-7	CASRGTGGEQYF	TGTGCCAGTAGGGGGACAGGGGGCGAGCAGTACTTC
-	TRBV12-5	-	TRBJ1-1	CASGPGVGATEAFF	TGTGCTAGTGGCCCCGGGGTGGGGGCCACTGAAGCTTTCTTT
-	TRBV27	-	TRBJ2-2	CASSPLGVGELFF	TGTGCCAGCAGCCCCCTAGGGGTCGGGGAGCTGTTTTTT
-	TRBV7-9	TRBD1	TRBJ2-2	CASSQGTGGRTGELFF	TGTGCCAGCAGCCAGGGGACAGGGGGCCGGACCGGGGAGCTGTTTTTT
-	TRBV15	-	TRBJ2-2	CATRPTGTDTGELFF	TGTGCCACCAGACCGACCGGGACGGACACCGGGGAGCTGTTTTTT
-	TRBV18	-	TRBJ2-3	CASSPRPTKRTDTQYF	TGTGCCAGCTCACCAAGGCCTACTAAACGCACAGATACGCAGTATTTT
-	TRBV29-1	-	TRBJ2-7	CSVGAGTDSYEQYF	TGCAGCGTCGGGGCCGGGACTGACTCCTACGAGCAGTACTTC
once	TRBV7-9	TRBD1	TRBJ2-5	CASSLDRGISYF	TGTGCCAGCAGCCTGGACAGGGGGATCTCGTACTTC
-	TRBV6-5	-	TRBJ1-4	CASSRMLATNEKLFF	TGTGCCAGCAGCCGAATGTTAGCAACTAATGAAAAACTGTTTTTT
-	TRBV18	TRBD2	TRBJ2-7	CASSPTGLAGGLTYEQYF	TGTGCCAGCTCACCAACTGGACTAGCGGGAGGGCTCACCTACGAGCAGTACTTC
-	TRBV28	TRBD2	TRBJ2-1	CASRSWGGSQSYNEQFF	TGTGCCAGCAGATCCTGGGGCGGGAGCCAATCCTACAATGAGCAGTTCTTC
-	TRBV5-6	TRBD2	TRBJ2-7	CASSFRTSGSFYEQYF	TGTGCCAGCAGCTTCCGGACTAGCGGGAGTTTTTACGAGCAGTACTTC
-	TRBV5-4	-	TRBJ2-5	CASSLARGPETQYF	TGTGCCAGCAGCTTGGCTCGGGGGCCGGAGACCCAGTACTTC
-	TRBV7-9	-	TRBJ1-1	CASSPPGANTEAFF	TGTGCCAGCAGCCCCCCGGGGGCTAACACTGAAGCTTTCTTT
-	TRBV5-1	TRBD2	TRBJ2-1	CASSQTSGPYNEQFF	TGCGCCAGCAGCCAGACTAGCGGTCCCTACAATGAGCAGTTCTTC
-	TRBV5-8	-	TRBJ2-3	CASNRLEDTGTDTQYF	TGTGCCAGCAACCGACTGGAAGACACGGGCACAGATACGCAGTATTTT
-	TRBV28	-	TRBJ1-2	CASTTEGGIYGYTF	TGTGCCAGCACTACCGAAGGGGGGATCTATGGCTACACCTTC
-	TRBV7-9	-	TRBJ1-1	CASSTPNTEAFF	TGTGCCAGCAGCACACCAAACACTGAAGCTTTCTTT
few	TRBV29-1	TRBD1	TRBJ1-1	CSVDRGRSTEAFF	TGCAGCGTCGACAGGGGGAGAAGCACTGAAGCTTTCTTT
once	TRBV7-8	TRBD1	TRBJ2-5	CASSPPGGDETQYF	TGTGCCAGCAGCCCCCCAGGGGGAGATGAGACCCAGTACTTC
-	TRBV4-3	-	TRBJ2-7	CASSQLGHGYEQYF	TGCGCCAGCAGCCAACTAGGTCATGGGTACGAGCAGTACTTC
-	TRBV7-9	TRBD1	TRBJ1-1	CASSGIDRGNTEAFF	TGTGCCAGCAGCGGAATAGACAGGGGAAACACTGAAGCTTTCTTT
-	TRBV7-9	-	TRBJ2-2	CASSLGLGGELFF	TGTGCCAGCAGCTTAGGGCTTGGCGGGGAGCTGTTTTTT
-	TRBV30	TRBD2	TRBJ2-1	CAWSGDYQPYNEQFF	TGTGCCTGGAGTGGGGACTATCAGCCTTACAATGAGCAGTTCTTC
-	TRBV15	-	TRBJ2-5	CATSSGTLGETQYF	TGTGCCACCAGCAGCGGGACATTGGGAGAGACCCAGTACTTC
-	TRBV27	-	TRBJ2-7	CASSWGQMYEQYF	TGTGCCAGCAGTTGGGGACAAATGTACGAGCAGTACTTC
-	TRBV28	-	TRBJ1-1	CASTLSVQEAFF	TGTGCCAGCACCCTAAGTGTCCAAGAAGCTTTCTTT
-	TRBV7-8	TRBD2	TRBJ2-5	CASSTAITLAVQETQYF	TGTGCCAGCAGCACCGCGATTACACTAGCGGTCCAAGAGACCCAGTACTTC
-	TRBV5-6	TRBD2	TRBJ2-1	CASSPTSDEQFF	TGTGCCAGCAGCCCGACTAGCGATGAGCAGTTCTTC
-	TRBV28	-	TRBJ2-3	CASSPRGGNTQYF	TGTGCCAGCAGTCCCAGGGGGGGGAATACGCAGTATTTT
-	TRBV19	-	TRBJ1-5	CAWRPGGFFDNQPQHF	TGTGCCTGGAGGCCGGGCGGGTTTTTTGACAATCAGCCCCAGCATTTT
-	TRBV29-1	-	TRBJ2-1	CSVLGGSYNEQFF	TGCAGCGTTTTAGGAGGGTCCTACAATGAGCAGTTCTTC
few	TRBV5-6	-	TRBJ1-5	CASSLDGNQPQHF	TGTGCCAGCAGCTTGGACGGCAATCAGCCCCAGCATTTT
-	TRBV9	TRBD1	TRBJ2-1	CASSGDRGSFSNEQFF	TGTGCCAGCAGCGGGGACAGGGGGTCTTTTAGCAATGAGCAGTTCTTC
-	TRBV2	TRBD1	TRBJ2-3	CASSERGRDTDTQYF	TGTGCCAGCAGTGAAAGGGGGCGAGACACAGATACGCAGTATTTT
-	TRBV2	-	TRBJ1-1	CASSESLGRRNTEAFF	TGTGCCAGCAGTGAATCGTTGGGCAGACGGAACACTGAAGCTTTCTTT
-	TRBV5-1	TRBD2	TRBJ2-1	CASSPGLAGVGEQFF	TGCGCCAGCAGCCCGGGACTAGCGGGAGTGGGCGAGCAGTTCTTC
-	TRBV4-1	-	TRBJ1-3	CASSQDRGGNTIYF	TGCGCCAGCAGCCAAGACAGAGGAGGAAACACCATATATTTT
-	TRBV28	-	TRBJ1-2	CASRRGPRPGYTF	TGTGCCAGCAGGCGGGGGCCTCGGCCTGGCTACACCTTC
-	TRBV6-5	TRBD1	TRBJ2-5	CASSPRTGGYETQYF	TGTGCCAGCAGCCCTAGGACAGGGGGCTACGAGACCCAGTACTTC
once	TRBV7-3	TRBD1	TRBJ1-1	CASSLDGTGATEAFF	TGTGCCAGCAGCTTGGATGGGACAGGGGCCACTGAAGCTTTCTTT